This T cell receptor beta chain was documented in a study of cytotoxic CD8 clonotypes in ibrutinib-treated CLL. On the study more broadly: The patients comprised about a dozen relapsed/refractory and 15 treatment-naive cases, around 17 IGHV unmutated.

A word on this clone: What it recognizes is unknown.

TCR beta libraries used 1.5 to 2 micrograms of DNA from cryopreserved PBMCs. Whole-study findings and limits: Starting clonality was above that of age-matched healthy donors and tracked circulating CD8+ T-cell counts.

Method: immunoSEQ multiplex PCR; TCRdb's copy keeps in-frame clones and lacks some. The data hold approximately 100,000 clones, with 78% observed a single time. This TCR was sampled from a human donor with chronic lymphocytic leukemia. This specimen consisted of PBMCs, obtained after 12 months of ibrutinib treatment.

CDR3 region: CASTPDTGAYNEQFF. DNA for the CDR3: TGTGCCAGCACCCCGGACACAGGGGCCTACAATGAGCAGTTCTTC. The chain couples TRBV7-7 to TRBJ2-1, with 7 bases matching TRBD1. V shed 7 bases, J shed 2 bases, and the junction held 8 bases outside the gene matches. This CDR3 region has 15 residues. Germline V gives CDR1 SSHAT, CDR2 FNYEAQ (reference sequence).